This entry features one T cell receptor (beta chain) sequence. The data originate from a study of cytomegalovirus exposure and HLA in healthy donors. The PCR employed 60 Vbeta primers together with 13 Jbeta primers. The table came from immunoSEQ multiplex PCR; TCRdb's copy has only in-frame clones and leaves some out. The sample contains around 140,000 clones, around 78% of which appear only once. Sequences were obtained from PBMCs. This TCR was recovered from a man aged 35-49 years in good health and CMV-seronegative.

CDR3 residues: CASSHGGQGGSPLHF. CDR3 nucleotides: TGCGCCAGCAGCCACGGCGGGCAGGGAGGTTCACCCCTCCACTTT. This chain joins TRBV5-1 and TRBJ1-6; a weak D match, TRBD1 (5 bases). The CDR3 is 15 amino acids. Germline V gene data show CDR1 as SGHRS and CDR2 as YFSETQ. V lost 4 bases, J lost 9 bases, and 17 bases lay in between.